This T cell receptor beta chain was retrieved from a study of blood T cell repertoires in COVID-19 (dated by TCRdb to 2019 to 2021). Broadly, across the study: The collaborator samples originated in the United States, Italy and Spain and spanned the acute and convalescent phases of COVID-19. The material from the prospective study consisted of cDNA or gDNA derived from T cells, B-cell-depleted T cells, or PBMCs. The dataset comprised deeply sampled blood TCRbeta repertoires from subjects exposed to, actively infected with, or recovered from COVID-19. A freely available public database, intended as a resource for researchers studying the immune response to SARS-CoV-2, is where the repertoires were released. The samples were drawn from the first 160 participants of the ongoing ImmuneRACE study and from 1,200 or so subjects provided by 6 global collaborators. Sample metadata almost always included a de-identified subject ID, COVID-19 status, age in years and sex. Where HLA class I and class II types were available, the types were taken from metadata supplied by the sample provider, not from assay-based typing. Overall study outcomes, separate from this receptor: Clinical and demographic metadata were provided uncurated, with the amount varying by source and participant.

Note on this clone: The antigen it recognizes is unknown. Base qualities are not at hand, and no much larger clone is one base apart.

In Seattle, one collaborating source enrolled patients while the infection was active and tracked those patients longitudinally over the course of disease. Collaborating institutions collected whole blood in K2EDTA tubes following their own protocols. For TCRbeta analysis, collaborators shipped samples as frozen whole blood, isolated PBMCs, or DNA extracted from either of those sample types. Deletion took 11 bases off V and 2 bases off J, with a span of 16 bases between the germline ends. The CDR3 runs 13 residues from the cysteine to the valine. Only the CDR3 portion is preserved as DNA: 39 bases, with reading frame beginning at the first base. TCRbeta CDR3 regions were amplified from genomic DNA using the immunoSEQ Assay, a bias-controlled multiplex PCR. For the original study's pipeline: Within the assay, amplification of reference gene primers was used to estimate how many nucleated cells each sample contained. To quantify the absolute abundance of each unique TCRbeta CDR3 rearrangement, sequence reads were collapsed and filtered. For each sample, productive Simpson clonality was calculated by taking the square root of Simpson's diversity index across productive rearrangements. The source is immuneACCESS, and TCRdb retained only in-frame sequences with V and J called. Part of the clones is not carried over; for the studies checked, unresolved V genes explain less than half of this, and the remainder is unexplained. V and J calls and clone size follow that table, whereas D and trimming were derived from the DNA. For this sample there are roughly 62,000 clones; about 80% appear just once. The ten largest clones capture approximately 8.9% of the sample.

This chain joins TRBV12-3 or TRBV12-4 to TRBJ2-7; TRBD2 could be the D gene, as 5 bases match. The TCR comes from an elderly man with COVID-19, enrolled during active disease. The source material was peripheral blood. The nucleotide sequence reads TGTGCCTCGCTAGCCGAGAGACCCTACGAGCAGTACGTC. Translated, this is CASLAERPYEQYV.